This T cell receptor beta chain derives from a study of blood T cells in healthy people across ages. Study-wide points: Compared with aged donors, long-lived donors showed fewer expanded clones, suggesting selection.

Together with a sample-barcoded 5' primer, a J-beta primer mix was included in a second PCR lasting roughly 6 to 12 cycles. TCRdb analysed the 5' RACE reads with MiXCR anew, one entry per CDR3 protein. Found here are around 900,000 distinct CDR3 sequences, around 30% of them singletons; the top ten hold around a sixth. Trimming took 5 bases from V and 4 from J, leaving 17 bases between them. CDR3 length: 15 residues. Germline CDR1 and CDR2: SEHNR and FQNEAQ (reference sequence). The sample holds many counts of this clonotype. What it recognizes is unknown. The specimen sequenced was blood. This clonotype originated in a woman aged 80 or older in good health. The chain joins TRBV7-9 to TRBJ1-2, with a weak D call TRBD1 (5 bases). CDR3 loop: CASSLNPGTGYGYTF. DNA for the CDR3: TGTGCCAGCAGCCTCAACCCTGGGACCGGCTATGGCTACACCTTC.